This is a list of T cell receptor beta chains from one sample in a study of shared clonotypes between healthy human individuals. TCRdb's copy holds only in-frame clones and misses some; the assay was immunoSEQ multiplex PCR. The sample has almost 700,000 clones, just over 90% seen once; the top ten hold roughly 24%. The sequenced sample was naive CD8+ T cells sorted from blood. All receptors come from a man aged 25 to 40 in good health. The CDR3 runs from the conserved cysteine through the conserved F or W. The order of the fields is D gene, clone size, V gene, J gene, CDR3 protein, CDR3 DNA. A D gene is named only where the DNA matches it firmly. Only some rows state a clone size, as once, few, many or a class for expanded clones.

d_gene: TRBD1
abundance: -
v_gene: TRBV29-1
j_gene: TRBJ1-1
CDR3aa: CSEMGQVPTEAFF
CDR3nt: TGCAGCGAAATGGGACAGGTCCCCACTGAAGCTTTCTTT

d_gene: -
abundance: -
v_gene: TRBV4-3
j_gene: TRBJ2-7
CDR3aa: CASSHRDTSYEQYF
CDR3nt: TGCGCCAGCAGCCACAGGGACACCTCCTACGAGCAGTACTTC

d_gene: -
abundance: -
v_gene: TRBV4-1
j_gene: TRBJ2-3
CDR3aa: CASSPQGASTDTQYF
CDR3nt: TGCGCCAGCAGCCCACAGGGTGCTAGCACAGATACGCAGTATTTT

d_gene: -
abundance: -
v_gene: TRBV4-1
j_gene: TRBJ2-4
CDR3aa: CASSEITKNIQYF
CDR3nt: TGCGCCAGCAGCGAAATAACCAAAAACATTCAGTACTTC

d_gene: -
abundance: -
v_gene: TRBV7-9
j_gene: TRBJ2-1
CDR3aa: CASSSTLPSNREYYNEQFF
CDR3nt: TGTGCCAGCAGCTCCACGCTGCCAAGTAACAGGGAGTACTACAATGAGCAGTTCTTC

d_gene: TRBD2
abundance: -
v_gene: TRBV5-5
j_gene: TRBJ2-1
CDR3aa: CASSVGLADLYNEQFF
CDR3nt: TGTGCCAGCAGCGTTGGCCTAGCGGATCTCTACAATGAGCAGTTCTTC

d_gene: TRBD2
abundance: once
v_gene: TRBV4-1
j_gene: TRBJ2-1
CDR3aa: CASSFPRTSGRADRYNEQFF
CDR3nt: TGCGCCAGCAGCTTCCCTAGGACTAGCGGGAGGGCCGATCGGTACAATGAGCAGTTCTTC

d_gene: TRBD1
abundance: -
v_gene: TRBV7-9
j_gene: TRBJ1-4
CDR3aa: CASSYDRVATNEKLFF
CDR3nt: TGTGCCAGCAGCTACGACAGGGTTGCAACTAATGAAAAACTGTTTTTT

d_gene: -
abundance: -
v_gene: TRBV27
j_gene: TRBJ2-2
CDR3aa: CATSWGTGELFF
CDR3nt: TGTGCCACATCCTGGGGCACCGGGGAGCTGTTTTTT

d_gene: -
abundance: -
v_gene: TRBV19
j_gene: TRBJ1-5
CDR3aa: CASSILTADSNQPQHF
CDR3nt: TGTGCCAGTAGTATATTAACAGCCGATAGCAATCAGCCCCAGCATTTT

d_gene: -
abundance: -
v_gene: TRBV9
j_gene: TRBJ2-7
CDR3aa: CASSVRDLHYEQYF
CDR3nt: TGTGCCAGCAGCGTAAGGGACCTTCACTACGAGCAGTACTTC

d_gene: -
abundance: once
v_gene: TRBV28
j_gene: TRBJ2-7
CDR3aa: CASSLRWGSNSYEQYF
CDR3nt: TGTGCCAGCAGTTTACGATGGGGCTCAAACTCCTACGAGCAGTACTTC

d_gene: -
abundance: -
v_gene: TRBV25-1
j_gene: TRBJ2-7
CDR3aa: CASSGGYEQYF
CDR3nt: TGTGCCAGCAGTGGGGGTTACGAGCAGTACTTC

d_gene: -
abundance: -
v_gene: TRBV27
j_gene: TRBJ2-1
CDR3aa: CASSLSVADLYNEQFF
CDR3nt: TGTGCCAGCAGTTTATCGGTAGCGGACCTCTACAATGAGCAGTTCTTC

d_gene: -
abundance: -
v_gene: TRBV29-1
j_gene: TRBJ1-2
CDR3aa: CTVEGGLNGYTF
CDR3nt: TGCACCGTGGAAGGGGGGCTTAATGGCTACACCTTC

d_gene: TRBD1
abundance: -
v_gene: TRBV27
j_gene: TRBJ2-1
CDR3aa: CASSPRTGGLEQFF
CDR3nt: TGTGCCAGCAGTCCCAGGACAGGGGGGCTTGAGCAGTTCTTC

d_gene: -
abundance: -
v_gene: TRBV29-1
j_gene: TRBJ2-5
CDR3aa: CSATSWERVEETQYF
CDR3nt: TGCAGCGCAACCTCCTGGGAGAGGGTCGAGGAGACCCAGTACTTC

d_gene: -
abundance: -
v_gene: TRBV5-6
j_gene: TRBJ2-1
CDR3aa: CASSQGANEQFF
CDR3nt: TGTGCCAGCAGTCAAGGGGCCAATGAGCAGTTCTTC

d_gene: TRBD2
abundance: -
v_gene: TRBV27
j_gene: TRBJ2-3
CDR3aa: CASSFAPPGLAGRTDTQYF
CDR3nt: TGTGCCAGCAGTTTCGCCCCACCGGGACTAGCGGGGCGGACAGATACGCAGTATTTT

d_gene: TRBD2
abundance: -
v_gene: TRBV4-1
j_gene: TRBJ2-1
CDR3aa: CASSQGTSGSGGYGEQFF
CDR3nt: TGCGCCAGCAGCCAAGGGACTAGCGGGAGTGGGGGATACGGTGAGCAGTTCTTC

d_gene: TRBD2
abundance: -
v_gene: TRBV19
j_gene: TRBJ2-2
CDR3aa: CASGGLAGTGELFF
CDR3nt: TGTGCCAGTGGGGGACTAGCGGGGACCGGGGAGCTGTTTTTT

d_gene: -
abundance: few
v_gene: TRBV6-5
j_gene: TRBJ2-7
CDR3aa: CASKGGITYEQYF
CDR3nt: TGTGCCAGCAAGGGCGGGATAACCTACGAGCAGTACTTC

d_gene: TRBD1
abundance: -
v_gene: TRBV9
j_gene: TRBJ2-1
CDR3aa: CASSVQTGPNNEQFF
CDR3nt: TGTGCCAGCAGCGTGCAGACAGGGCCGAACAATGAGCAGTTCTTC

d_gene: TRBD1
abundance: -
v_gene: TRBV7-9
j_gene: TRBJ1-2
CDR3aa: CASSLAGTEIYGYTF
CDR3nt: TGTGCCAGCAGCTTAGCGGGGACAGAGATCTATGGCTACACCTTC

d_gene: TRBD2
abundance: -
v_gene: TRBV29-1
j_gene: TRBJ2-3
CDR3aa: CSVARTSGSTDTQYF
CDR3nt: TGCAGCGTGGCTCGGACTAGCGGGAGTACAGATACGCAGTATTTT

d_gene: -
abundance: -
v_gene: TRBV4-3
j_gene: TRBJ2-7
CDR3aa: CASSHYRGGPYEQYF
CDR3nt: TGCGCCAGCAGCCATTACAGGGGGGGACCCTACGAGCAGTACTTC

d_gene: TRBD1
abundance: few
v_gene: TRBV27
j_gene: TRBJ2-7
CDR3aa: CASSLDRGNEQYF
CDR3nt: TGTGCCAGCAGTCTCGACAGGGGGAACGAGCAGTACTTC

d_gene: -
abundance: -
v_gene: TRBV6-5
j_gene: TRBJ2-5
CDR3aa: CASSYSPQGETQYF
CDR3nt: TGTGCCAGCAGTTACTCCCCCCAGGGTGAGACCCAGTACTTC

d_gene: -
abundance: -
v_gene: TRBV6-1
j_gene: TRBJ1-1
CDR3aa: CASRSAPMNTEAFF
CDR3nt: TGTGCCAGCAGGTCAGCCCCTATGAACACTGAAGCTTTCTTT

d_gene: -
abundance: -
v_gene: TRBV28
j_gene: TRBJ1-5
CDR3aa: CASSFRDEGNQPQHF
CDR3nt: TGTGCCAGCAGTTTCAGGGACGAAGGGAATCAGCCCCAGCATTTT

d_gene: -
abundance: -
v_gene: TRBV25-1
j_gene: TRBJ1-1
CDR3aa: CASSDRQEAMNTEAFF
CDR3nt: TGTGCCAGCAGTGATAGGCAGGAAGCCATGAACACTGAAGCTTTCTTT

d_gene: TRBD1
abundance: -
v_gene: TRBV6-5
j_gene: TRBJ1-1
CDR3aa: CASSSADREAEAFF
CDR3nt: TGTGCCAGCAGCTCCGCGGACAGGGAAGCTGAAGCTTTCTTT

d_gene: -
abundance: -
v_gene: TRBV5-1
j_gene: TRBJ2-7
CDR3aa: CASRLGNSYEQYF
CDR3nt: TGCGCCAGCAGGTTGGGCAACTCCTACGAGCAGTACTTC